These T cell receptor beta chains were read from a single sample in a study of a mutant IDH1 vaccine in newly diagnosed glioma. Generated by immunoSEQ multiplex PCR, the TCRdb table keeps only in-frame clones and is missing some. The repertoire holds 40,000 or so clones, with roughly 80% as singletons. Their antigen targets remain unknown. The sample was PBMCs, taken from a glioma patient whose treatment included an IDH1 peptide vaccine. The receptors stem from a man aged 50 or older with glioma. Both conserved end residues are trimmed from each CDR3.

J	V	CDR3
TRBJ2-3	TRBV5-1	ASSLEGGLAGDTQY
TRBJ2-5	TRBV5-1	ASSAGQAETQY
TRBJ1-1	TRBV5-1	ASSALLDTEAF
TRBJ1-4	TRBV7-2	ASRGQANPNEKLF
TRBJ1-5	TRBV7-2	ASSTQFKYQH
TRBJ2-3	TRBV5-1	ASSSNQQGGDTQY
TRBJ1-1	TRBV10-2	ASKGRYDVGAF
TRBJ1-2	TRBV5-1	ASSDPGQGVFYGYT
TRBJ1-5	TRBV6-6	ASRDNSNQPQH
TRBJ1-2	TRBV30	AWSPRRQVRYGYT
TRBJ2-7	TRBV7-9	ASSPRLDYEQY
TRBJ1-2	TRBV27	ATRGVFHGYT
TRBJ1-2	TRBV6-5	ASSYYIGPLGGYT
TRBJ2-7	TRBV13	ASSGPRTGSYEQY
TRBJ1-3	TRBV6-5	ASSRQGGINTIY
TRBJ2-1	TRBV6-6	ASTKAGTGVSEQF
TRBJ2-1	TRBV5-4	ASSARDVANEQF
TRBJ1-5	TRBV7-9	ASSSGNQPQH
TRBJ1-4	TRBV28	ASKIGLNEKLF
TRBJ2-2	TRBV5-5	ASSLTTDPNTGELF
TRBJ1-1	TRBV11-3	ASSFTVNTEAF
TRBJ1-1	TRBV2	ASRPPGQGVTEAF
TRBJ1-5	TRBV6-1	ASSEPPDSNQPQH
TRBJ2-7	TRBV6-5	ASSFTGGPNEQY
TRBJ2-7	TRBV6-1	ASSQGPSGEQY
TRBJ2-6	TRBV7-3	ASSSANVLT
TRBJ2-2	TRBV2	ASSELAGMTGELF